These 20 T cell receptor beta chains were sequenced from one sample in a study of shared clonotypes between healthy human individuals. Assay: immunoSEQ multiplex PCR; the TCRdb copy retains only in-frame clones and omits some. The sample lists about 1 million clones, approximately 68% seen once, with 1.5% in the top ten. The sequencing input was memory CD4+ T cells sorted from blood. Noted subset: CD45RA-negative fraction. The receptors originated from a man younger than 35 in good health.

This chain uses TRBV19 with TRBJ2-1, with a weak D call TRBD2 (6 bases). CDR1 is LNHDA and CDR2 is SQIVND in the germline V gene (reference sequence). This CDR3 region has 16 residues. The V end lost 5 bases, the J end lost 8 bases, and 22 bases lay between the germline ends. The CDR3 DNA sequence: TGTGCCAGTAGTGGGGGGTCGGGGACCCCCGGGGATGAGCAGTTCTTC. It translates to CASSGGSGTPGDEQFF.

This chain uses TRBV19 with TRBJ2-7; 10 bases line up with TRBD2. The J segment lost 6 bases and the V segment lost 4 bases, leaving 3 bases of the junction unmatched. Per the germline V gene, CDR1 is LNHDA and CDR2 is SQIVND (reference sequence). CDR3 length equals 13 residues. CDR3 sequence reads: CASSTSGRGEQYF. The CDR3 nucleotides read TGTGCCAGTAGTACTAGCGGGAGAGGCGAGCAGTACTTC.

This sequence joins TRBV5-4 and TRBJ2-5; 7 positions match TRBD2. This CDR3 spans 15 amino acids. The V segment lost 3 bases and the J segment 2 bases; nucleotides outside the gene matches: 7. The V gene's germline CDR1 is SGHNT and CDR2 YYREEE (reference sequence). In DNA, the CDR3 is TGTGCCAGCAGCTCCGGGAAAGCGGGACAAGAGACCCAGTACTTC. It specifies CASSSGKAGQETQYF.

The chain couples TRBV18 to TRBJ2-5; TRBD2 agrees at 7 bases. The CDR3 is 14 amino acids. CDR1 and CDR2 from the germline V gene are KGHSH and LQKENI. The J segment lost 5 bases and the V segment lost 3 bases, leaving 6 bases of the junction unmatched. The CDR3 region has the DNA TGTGCCAGCTCACCCACGACAGCGGGGGAGACCCAGTACTTC. It codes for CASSPTTAGETQYF.

As regards this clone: Germline and junction disagree at one end, which may indicate a read error. The chain links TRBV28 to TRBJ2-7; possibly TRBD1 or TRBD2 for D (5 bases each). Germline assignment: CDR1 MDHEN and CDR2 SYDVKM. The CDR3 spans 14 residues. The CDR3 nucleotides read TGTGCCAGCAGCTCGGGACCGACCCTTTACGAGCAGCACTTC. It is translated as CASSSGPTLYEQHF.

This clone came up a few times. In DNA, the CDR3 is TGTGCCAGCAGCTTTACCGGACAGGATAATGAAAAACTGTTTTTT. Translated: CASSFTGQDNEKLFF. This chain uses TRBV7-9 with TRBJ1-4, with 7 bases matching TRBD1. V shed 3 bases, J shed 4 bases, and the junction held 5 bases outside the gene matches. The CDR3 extends over 15 amino acids. Germline V lookup: CDR1 SEHNR, CDR2 FQNEAQ (reference sequence).

A few counts support this clone. V usage is TRBV6-5 and J usage is TRBJ2-1; D is undetermined. The CDR3 has 15 residues. Germline CDR1 is MNHEY and CDR2 is SVGAGI. Trimming shortened V by 4 bases and J by 4 bases, and 14 bases separated the two germline ends. CDR3 in amino acids: CASSFRQDPYNEQFF. CDR3 DNA: TGTGCCAGCAGTTTTCGACAAGATCCGTACAATGAGCAGTTCTTC.

The count of this clone is one. The chain links TRBV7-3 to TRBJ2-6; a possible D gene is TRBD1 (5 bases). This CDR3 region has 18 residues. Germline CDR1 is SGHTA and CDR2 is FQGTGA. V lost 5 bases, J lost 0 bases, and 17 bases lay in between. The CDR3 reads CASSPWGGRVSGANVLTF. In DNA, the CDR3 is TGTGCCAGCAGCCCCTGGGGTGGCAGGGTCTCTGGGGCCAACGTCCTGACTTTC.

This clone came up once. This chain uses TRBV4-1 with TRBJ2-2, with TRBD1 identical over 7 bases. Germline CDR1 is MGHRA and CDR2 is YSYEKL. This CDR3 region has 20 residues. V gave up 4 bases and J gave up 4 bases; unmatched junction bases: 21. This CDR3 is CASSPRLMTSGGAATGELFF. The DNA of the CDR3 is TGCGCCAGCAGCCCGAGGCTCATGACATCAGGGGGTGCGGCCACCGGGGAGCTGTTTTTT.

The CDR3 loop reads CASSMWGTYNEQFF. CDR3 sequence (DNA): TGTGCCAGTAGTATGTGGGGGACCTACAATGAGCAGTTCTTC. The J gene is TRBJ2-1, the V gene TRBV19; D may correspond to TRBD1 or TRBD2 (5 bases each). V dropped 3 bases and J dropped 2 bases, with 8 bases sitting between them. CDR1 LNHDA and CDR2 SQIVND come from the germline V gene (reference sequence). This CDR3 has 14 residues.

This chain connects TRBV2 to TRBJ2-2; 8 nucleotides line up with TRBD2. Germline V gene sequence: CDR1 SNHLY, CDR2 FYNNEI. The CDR3 contains 13 residues. Trimming took 8 bases from V and 6 from J; bases not matched to a gene: 5. As DNA, the CDR3 is TGTGCCAGCTGGCAAGCGGGGGCCGGGGAGCTGTTTTTT. Translating it yields CASWQAGAGELFF.

The chain joins TRBV13 to TRBJ2-1; TRBD1 matches at 9 bases. The CDR3 is 15 amino acids. V trimming: 3 bases; J trimming: 6 bases; junction bases outside the gene matches: 6. CDR1 and CDR2 from the germline V gene are PRHDT and FYEKMQ (reference sequence). The CDR3 loop reads CASSFRDRVGNEQFF. CDR3 DNA sequence: TGTGCCAGCAGCTTCCGGGACAGGGTAGGCAATGAGCAGTTCTTC.

The gene calls are TRBV30 and TRBJ1-2; maybe TRBD1 (6 bases). Germline values: CDR1 GTSNPN, CDR2 SVGIG (reference sequence). This CDR3 has 16 amino acids. The V end lost 1 base, the J end lost 2 bases, and 17 bases lay between the germline ends. CDR3 sequence reads: CAWSDYSQQGNYGYTF. For the CDR3, the DNA is TGTGCCTGGAGTGATTACTCTCAACAGGGAAACTATGGCTACACCTTC. Based on the CDR3 plus reference TRBV30 and TRBJ1-2, the full variable domain is SQTIHQWPATLVQPVGSPLSLECTVEGTSNPNLYWYRQAAGRGLQLLFYSVGIGQISSEVPQNLSASRPQDRQFILSSKKLLLSDSGFYLCAWSDYSQQGNYGYTFGSGTRLTVV.

The table lists this clone with a count of one. The rearrangement links TRBV10-3 to TRBJ2-3; 13 bases align to TRBD2. The germline gives CDR1 ENHRY, CDR2 SYGVKD. This CDR3 spans 17 amino acids. The ends lost 7 bases at V and 7 bases at J; junction bases unmatched: 14. The CDR3 reads CAIISIGLAGVAYTQYF. The CDR3 coding sequence is TGTGCCATCATCTCAATCGGACTAGCGGGAGTTGCCTATACGCAGTATTTT.

The rearrangement links TRBV11-3 to TRBJ2-2; no clear D. V lost 0 bases and J 4 bases, leaving 9 bases between the germline ends. Germline lookup yields CDR1 SGHNT and CDR2 YENEEA. This CDR3 is 15 amino acids long. In nucleotides, the CDR3 is TGTGCCAGCAGCTTAGATCGTGGGGTCACCGGGGAGCTGTTTTTT. It encodes CASSLDRGVTGELFF.

The rearrangement links TRBV10-3 to TRBJ2-2, with 9 bases identical to TRBD2. Trimming removed 4 bases from V and 5 bases from J; junction bases left unmatched: 5. This CDR3 has 15 amino acids. The germline V gene has CDR1 ENHRY and CDR2 SYGVKD. In DNA form, the CDR3 reads TGTGCCATCAGTGTGGCTAGCGGGGAGACCGGGGAGCTGTTTTTT. Translating it yields CAISVASGETGELFF.

In its sample, this clone was seen once. V gene TRBV5-1 combines with J gene TRBJ2-1; maybe TRBD2 (6 bases). Trimming stripped 6 bases from V and 8 bases from J, with 21 bases between. From germline, CDR1 is SGHRS and CDR2 YFSETQ. This CDR3 has 15 amino acids. The CDR3 DNA follows: TGCGCCAGCACCCTTGGGGGGATATACAATGATGAGCAGTTCTTC. Amino acid sequence: CASTLGGIYNDEQFF. Full variable domain (remainder filled in from reference TRBV5-1 and TRBJ2-1): KAGVTQTPRYLIKTRGQQVTLSCSPISGHRSVSWYQQTPGQGLQFLFEYFSETQRNKGNFPGRFSGRQFSNSRSEMNVSTLELGDSALYLCASTLGGIYNDEQFFGPGTRLTVL.

The chain is built from TRBV11-2 and TRBJ2-5, with 10 bases that match TRBD1. Germline V CDR1 and CDR2: SGHAT, FQNNGV. The junction had 7 bases not matched to a gene; V was cut back by 4 bases and J by 5 bases. The CDR3 runs 15 residues. The CDR3, as DNA: TGTGCCAGCAGCTATGGGACAGGGGTTTTCGAGACCCAGTACTTC. This gives the protein CASSYGTGVFETQYF.

This clone has more than one count but fewer than ten. Other nucleotide sequences from this sample produce the same CDR3. The V gene is TRBV7-2, the J gene TRBJ2-5, with D uncertain. Germline CDR1 SGHTA, CDR2 FQGNSA. V lost 5 bases, J lost 2 bases, and 12 bases lay in between. This CDR3 has 14 residues. The CDR3 DNA reads as TGTGCCAGCAGCCCGTCGTCCGGACAAGAGACCCAGTACTTC. Translated: CASSPSSGQETQYF.

CDR3 region: CASSLIDEAPQHF. The CDR3, as DNA: TGTGCCAGCAGCTTAATAGACGAAGCGCCCCAGCATTTT. The chain combines TRBV5-6 with TRBJ1-5; D gene uncertain. The germline V gene encodes CDR1 SGHDT and CDR2 YYEEEE. The germline V and J ends were trimmed by 2 bases and 9 bases, with 12 bases remaining between them. The CDR3 contains 13 residues. The full variable domain, with the rest looked up from reference TRBV5-6 and TRBJ1-5, is DAGVTQSPTHLIKTRGQQVTLRCSPKSGHDTVSWYQQALGQGPQFIFQYYEEEERQRGNFPDRFSGHQFPNYSSELNVNALLLGDSALYLCASSLIDEAPQHFGDGTRLSIL.